The next 25 T cell receptor beta chains were all read from a single sample in a study of T cells expressing NK-cell markers. TCRdb reworked the 5' RACE reads into one entry per CDR3 protein, no DNA. The sample shows fewer than 400,000 distinct CDR3 sequences, and 9.5% to 12% sits with its ten largest clones. The material sequenced was blood T cells: a sorted CD56 or NKG2C T cell subset, CD4+ or CD8+ T cells, or bulk PBMC T cells (not recorded which). The source of these receptors is a woman aged 45-65 years in good health.

The chain has TRBV7-9 and TRBJ1-6. Germline V CDR1 and CDR2: SEHNR, FQNEAQ (reference sequence). The CDR3 has 15 amino acids. The CDR3 loop is CASSLLGRENSPLHF.

The genes are TRBV5-1 and TRBJ2-2; TCRdb names TRBD1, which stays unverified in the absence of DNA. The germline V gene encodes CDR1 SGHRS and CDR2 YFSETQ. CDR3 size: 18 residues. The CDR3 sequence is CATKASGNLLSDTGELFF.

The chain recombines TRBV12-3 or TRBV12-4 with TRBJ2-4; lacking DNA, the TRBD2 call made by TCRdb goes unchecked. The CDR3 covers 16 residues. This CDR3 reads CASSFSGRALKNIQYF.

V gene TRBV6-5 combines with J gene TRBJ2-5. Germline values: CDR1 MNHEY, CDR2 SVGAGI. This CDR3 is built from 14 residues. CDR3 amino acids: CASNPYMTQETQYF.

V is TRBV4-1 and J is TRBJ1-1; lacking DNA, the TRBD1 call made by TCRdb goes unchecked. CDR1 and CDR2 (germline): MGHRA, YSYEKL. The CDR3 covers 14 residues. CDR3 amino acids: CASSPVGVSTEAFF.

The CDR3 loop is CASRAQESQYF. The V call is TRBV6-5, the J call TRBJ2-5. There are 11 residues in the CDR3. CDR1 and CDR2 (germline): MNHEY, SVGAGI.

The chain links TRBV20-1 to TRBJ2-1; with no DNA, the TCRdb D assignment of TRBD1 cannot be verified. Looked up from germline, CDR1 is DFQATT and CDR2 is SNEGSKA (reference sequence). There are 14 residues in the CDR3. Here the CDR3 reads CSARDRGFYNEQFF.

This chain connects TRBV12-3 or TRBV12-4 to TRBJ2-1; TCRdb reports TRBD1, a call that lacks DNA to check it against. The CDR3 length is 15 residues. CDR3 residues: CASSSPLGRSNEQFF.

The rearrangement links TRBV3-1 to TRBJ1-1; TCRdb's D call of TRBD1 is untestable without DNA. Germline-derived CDR1 and CDR2 are LGHDT and YNNKEL (reference sequence). CDR3 size: 15 residues. The CDR3 sequence is CASSQDGPGPSEAFF.

V and J are TRBV14 and TRBJ2-7; the TCRdb D gene call, TRBD1, has no DNA to confirm it. The germline V gene encodes CDR1 SGHDN and CDR2 FVKESK. The CDR3 sequence is 15 residues long. The CDR3 region is CASSRSPQDLYEQYF.

The V gene is TRBV4-1, the J gene TRBJ2-1; the TRBD2 assignment by TCRdb is unverifiable without DNA. Germline V gene sequence: CDR1 MGHRA, CDR2 YSYEKL. The CDR3 is 18 amino acids. CDR3 sequence reads: CASSLIPPGTSGKDEQFF.

This sequence joins TRBV7-9 and TRBJ2-5. Germline-derived CDR1 and CDR2 are SEHNR and FQNEAQ (reference sequence). This CDR3 spans 15 amino acids. CDR3 loop: CASSPGVWVQETQYF.

J is TRBJ2-1 and V is TRBV11-2; TCRdb names TRBD2, which stays unverified in the absence of DNA. Germline V lookup: CDR1 SGHAT, CDR2 FQNNGV. This CDR3 has 15 residues. The CDR3 reads CASSFTSGSGNEQFF.

The chain is built from TRBV6-5 and TRBJ2-7; the TRBD2 assignment by TCRdb is unverifiable without DNA. This CDR3 is built from 15 residues. CDR1 is MNHEY and CDR2 is SVGAGI in the germline V gene. The CDR3 region is CASSYRTSGTYEQYF.

The chain has TRBV3-1 and TRBJ2-1; TCRdb reports TRBD2, a call that lacks DNA to check it against. Germline loops: CDR1 LGHDT, CDR2 YNNKEL (reference sequence). This CDR3 comprises 18 residues. The CDR3 reads CASSQEPSALAVNNEQFF.

The CDR3 region is CATSDLGENGGELFF. The rearrangement joins TRBV24-1 to TRBJ2-2. Per the germline V gene, CDR1 is KGHDR and CDR2 is SFDVKD. The CDR3 has 15 amino acids.

The chain joins TRBV5-1 to TRBJ2-2. The CDR3 is 15 amino acids. CDR1 and CDR2 from the germline V gene are SGHRS and YFSETQ. The CDR3 region is CASSLAQRTTGELFF.

This sequence joins TRBV12-3 or TRBV12-4 and TRBJ2-1; TCRdb lists TRBD2, though no DNA is available to test this call. The CDR3 contains 14 residues. Here the CDR3 reads CASSLLAGFNEQFF.

This sequence joins TRBV6-2 or TRBV6-3 and TRBJ2-5; the TRBD2 assignment by TCRdb is unverifiable without DNA. Per germline, CDR1 MNHEY and CDR2 SVGEGT. CDR3 length: 17 amino acids. The CDR3 region is CASSYSLAGHRQETQYF.

CDR3 loop: CASSPVGTGPRKRAFF. The V call is TRBV4-1, the J call TRBJ1-1; TCRdb calls TRBD1, which cannot be checked without DNA. This CDR3 has 16 residues. Germline assignment: CDR1 MGHRA and CDR2 YSYEKL.

This chain connects TRBV10-1 to TRBJ2-1; the D call from TCRdb, TRBD2, cannot be confirmed without DNA. The germline V gene encodes CDR1 WNHNN and CDR2 SYGVQD (reference sequence). The CDR3 sequence is 13 residues long. The CDR3 loop reads CASTGGRFHEQFF.

This chain joins TRBV11-3 and TRBJ2-1; TCRdb lists TRBD2, though no DNA is available to test this call. CDR1 SGHNT and CDR2 YENEEA come from the germline V gene. The CDR3 spans 13 residues. CDR3 sequence: CATTGTSYNEQFF.

The gene calls are TRBV5-1 and TRBJ2-3; TCRdb calls TRBD2, which cannot be checked without DNA. Germline CDR1 SGHRS, CDR2 YFSETQ. This CDR3 has 15 residues. CDR3 region: CASSKRGQSTDTQYF.

The chain combines TRBV29-1 with TRBJ1-1. The CDR3 has 13 amino acids. Germline V gene sequence: CDR1 SQVTM, CDR2 ANQGSEA. CDR3 amino acids: CSVVLRAGTEAFF.

This sequence joins TRBV20-1 and TRBJ2-5; checking the TCRdb D call of TRBD1 is not possible without DNA. The germline CDR1 and CDR2 sequences are DFQATT and SNEGSKA (reference sequence). The CDR3 spans 19 residues. CDR3 protein: CSARERGVGTGYYKETQYF.